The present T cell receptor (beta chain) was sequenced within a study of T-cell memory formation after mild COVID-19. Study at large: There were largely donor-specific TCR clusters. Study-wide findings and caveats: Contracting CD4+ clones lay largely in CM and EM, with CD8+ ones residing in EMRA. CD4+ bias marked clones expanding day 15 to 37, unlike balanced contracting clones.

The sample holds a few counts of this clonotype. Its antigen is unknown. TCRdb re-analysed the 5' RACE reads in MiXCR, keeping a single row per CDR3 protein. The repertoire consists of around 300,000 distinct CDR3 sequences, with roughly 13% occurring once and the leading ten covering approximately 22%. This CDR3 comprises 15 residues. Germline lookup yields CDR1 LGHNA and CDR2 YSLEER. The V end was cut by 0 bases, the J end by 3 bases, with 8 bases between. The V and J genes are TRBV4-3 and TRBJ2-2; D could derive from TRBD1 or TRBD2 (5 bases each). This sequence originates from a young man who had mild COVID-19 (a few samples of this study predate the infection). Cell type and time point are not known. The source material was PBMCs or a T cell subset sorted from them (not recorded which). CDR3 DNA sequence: TGCGCCAGCAGCCAAGATGAGGGGCACACCGGGGAGCTGTTTTTT. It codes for CASSQDEGHTGELFF.